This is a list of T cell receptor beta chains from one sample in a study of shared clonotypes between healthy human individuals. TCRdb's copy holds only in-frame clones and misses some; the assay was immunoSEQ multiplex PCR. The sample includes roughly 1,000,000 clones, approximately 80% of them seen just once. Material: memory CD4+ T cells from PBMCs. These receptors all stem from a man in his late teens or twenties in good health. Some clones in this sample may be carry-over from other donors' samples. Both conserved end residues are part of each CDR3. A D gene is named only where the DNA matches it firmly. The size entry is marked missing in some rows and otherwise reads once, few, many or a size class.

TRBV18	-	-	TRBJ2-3	CASSPIWGADTQYF	TGTGCCAGCTCACCGATCTGGGGAGCAGATACGCAGTATTTT
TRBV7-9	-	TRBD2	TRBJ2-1	CASSPKAGTSGRYEEQFF	TGTGCCAGCAGCCCGAAGGCCGGGACTAGCGGCCGATATGAAGAGCAGTTCTTC
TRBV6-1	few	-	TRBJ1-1	CATPPRGGNTEAFF	TGTGCCACTCCCCCCAGGGGAGGGAACACTGAAGCTTTCTTT
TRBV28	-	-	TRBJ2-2	CASSSGTPTGELFF	TGTGCCAGCAGTTCCGGGACCCCCACCGGGGAGCTGTTTTTT
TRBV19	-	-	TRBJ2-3	CASSKDTDTQYF	TGTGCCAGTAGTAAGGACACAGATACGCAGTATTTT
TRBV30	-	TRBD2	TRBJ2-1	CAWSTLAGVDGEQFF	TGTGCCTGGAGTACTCTAGCGGGAGTGGATGGTGAGCAGTTCTTC
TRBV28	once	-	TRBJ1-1	CASSLVQVGTEAFF	TGTGCCAGCAGTTTGGTGCAGGTCGGGACAGAAGCTTTCTTT
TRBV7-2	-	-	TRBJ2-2	CASSLAGRVRTGELFF	TGTGCCAGCAGCTTAGCAGGCAGGGTGAGGACCGGGGAGCTGTTTTTT
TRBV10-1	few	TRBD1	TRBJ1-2	CASTRQGGIGYGYTF	TGCGCCAGCACCAGACAGGGGGGCATTGGGTATGGCTACACCTTC
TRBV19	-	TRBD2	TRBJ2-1	CASRAAGAGNEQFF	TGTGCCAGTAGGGCGGCGGGAGCGGGCAATGAGCAGTTCTTC
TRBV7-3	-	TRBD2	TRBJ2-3	CASSSESGSRPDTQYF	TGTGCCAGCAGCTCCGAAAGCGGGAGTCGTCCCGATACGCAGTATTTT
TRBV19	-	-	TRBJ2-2	CASIGDVGSNTGELFF	TGTGCCAGTATAGGGGACGTGGGATCGAACACCGGGGAGCTGTTTTTT
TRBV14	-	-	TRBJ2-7	CASSQERSLGQYF	TGTGCCAGCAGCCAAGAGAGGTCACTAGGGCAGTACTTC
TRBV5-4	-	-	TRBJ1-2	CASSLDLRANYGYTF	TGTGCCAGCAGCTTGGATCTTAGGGCCAACTATGGCTACACCTTC
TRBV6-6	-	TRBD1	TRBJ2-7	CASTSGTGTYEQYF	TGTGCCAGCACCTCCGGGACAGGGACATACGAGCAGTACTTC
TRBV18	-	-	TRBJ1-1	CASSPRFTKAGWTEAFF	TGTGCCAGCTCACCACGCTTTACAAAGGCTGGATGGACTGAAGCTTTCTTT
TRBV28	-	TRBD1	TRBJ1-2	CASSSRQGGGYTF	TGTGCCAGCAGTTCTCGACAGGGGGGCGGCTACACCTTC
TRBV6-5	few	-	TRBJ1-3	CASSYGGSGNTIYF	TGTGCCAGCAGTTACGGGGGCTCTGGAAACACCATATATTTT
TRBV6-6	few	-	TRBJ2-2	CASSPTSTSNTGELFF	TGTGCCAGCAGTCCCACGAGCACATCGAACACCGGGGAGCTGTTTTTT
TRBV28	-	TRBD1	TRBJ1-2	CASRGTGGGYTF	TGTGCCAGCAGGGGGACAGGGGGCGGCTACACCTTC